This T cell receptor beta chain was recorded in a study of blood T cell repertoires in COVID-19. Data came from immunoSEQ multiplex PCR; TCRdb stores just in-frame clones and leaves some out. Among roughly 500,000 clones listed, around 85% were seen once. CDR3 size: 12 residues. The germline V gene encodes CDR1 GTSNPN and CDR2 SVGIG (reference sequence). V was shortened by 3 bases and J by 0 bases, with 6 bases between the two germline ends. The receptor comes from a human donor in a cohort sampled during active COVID-19. Sequences were obtained from peripheral blood. The chain has TRBV30 and TRBJ2-7, with D uncertain. DNA for the CDR3: TGTGCCTGGAGACGGAGCTCCTACGAGCAGTACTTC. This codes for CAWRRSSYEQYF.